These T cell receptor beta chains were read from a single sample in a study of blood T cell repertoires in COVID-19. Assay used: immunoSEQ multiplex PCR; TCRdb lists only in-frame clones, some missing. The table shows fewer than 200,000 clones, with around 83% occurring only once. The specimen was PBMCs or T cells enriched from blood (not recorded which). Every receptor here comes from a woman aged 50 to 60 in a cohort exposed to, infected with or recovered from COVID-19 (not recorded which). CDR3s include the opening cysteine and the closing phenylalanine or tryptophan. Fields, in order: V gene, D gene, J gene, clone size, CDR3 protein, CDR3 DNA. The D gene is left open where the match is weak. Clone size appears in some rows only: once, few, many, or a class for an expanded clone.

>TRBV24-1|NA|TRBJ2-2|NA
CATSEGQNTGELFF
TGTGCCACCAGTGAGGGACAGAACACCGGGGAGCTGTTTTTT
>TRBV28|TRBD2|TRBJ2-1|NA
CASSLILAGGPYNEQFF
TGTGCCAGCAGTCTTATCCTTGCGGGAGGGCCGTATAATGAGCAGTTCTTC
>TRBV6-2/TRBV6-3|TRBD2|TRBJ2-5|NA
CASSPWTSGGETQYF
TGTGCCAGCAGTCCCTGGACTAGCGGGGGAGAGACCCAGTACTTC
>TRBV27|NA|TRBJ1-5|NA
CASRKTDYSNQPQHF
TGTGCCAGCAGGAAGACAGATTATAGCAATCAGCCCCAGCATTTT
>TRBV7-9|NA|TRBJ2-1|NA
CASSSIDPSSYNEQFF
TGTGCCAGCAGCTCAATCGATCCTAGCTCCTACAATGAGCAGTTCTTC
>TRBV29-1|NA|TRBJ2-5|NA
CSVSPGQTLETQYF
TGCAGCGTCTCCCCTGGGCAGACATTGGAGACCCAGTACTTC
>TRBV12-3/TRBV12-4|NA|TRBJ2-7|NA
CASSLVSEYEQYF
TGTGCCAGCAGTTTAGTCTCAGAATACGAGCAGTACTTC
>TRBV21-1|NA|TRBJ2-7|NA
CASSKGLAVLSLTYEQYF
TGTGCCAGCAGCAAGGGACTAGCGGTCCTCAGTCTAACCTACGAGCAGTACTTC
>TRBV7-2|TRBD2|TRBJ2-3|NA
CASSFGGGAVTDTQYF
TGTGCCAGCAGCTTCGGCGGGGGGGCTGTCACAGATACGCAGTATTTT
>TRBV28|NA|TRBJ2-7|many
CASSLRQGGQYF
TGTGCCAGCAGTCTCCGACAGGGAGGGCAGTACTTC
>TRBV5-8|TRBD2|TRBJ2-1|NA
CASRGIPRGEPYEQFF
TGTGCCAGCAGGGGTATTCCTCGGGGGGAGCCCTATGAGCAGTTCTTC
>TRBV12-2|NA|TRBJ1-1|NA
CASRYPRGCYGEAFF
TGTGCAAGTCGCTACCCCAGGGGTTGTTACGGTGAAGCTTTCTTT
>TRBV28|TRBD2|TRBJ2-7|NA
CASLGDYFYEQYF
TGTGCCAGTCTTGGGGACTACTTCTACGAGCAGTACTTC
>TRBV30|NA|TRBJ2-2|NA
CAWTGGTGELFF
TGTGCCTGGACAGGGGGGACCGGGGAGCTGTTTTTT
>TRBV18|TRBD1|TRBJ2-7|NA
CASSPPSGTGVEQYF
TGTGCCAGCTCACCACCTTCAGGGACAGGGGTCGAGCAGTACTTC
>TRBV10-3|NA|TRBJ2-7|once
CAISVAGYTYEQYF
TGTGCCATCAGTGTGGCAGGTTATACCTACGAGCAGTACTTC
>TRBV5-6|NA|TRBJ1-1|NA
CASSILHLNTEAFF
TGTGCCAGCAGCATCTTACACCTGAACACTGAAGCTTTCTTT
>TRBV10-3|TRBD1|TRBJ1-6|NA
CAISEQGDSPLHF
TGTGCCATCAGTGAACAGGGGGATTCACCCCTCCACTTT
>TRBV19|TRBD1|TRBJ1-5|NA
CASSQWTGGDQPQHF
TGTGCCAGTAGCCAATGGACAGGGGGGGACCAGCCCCAGCATTTT
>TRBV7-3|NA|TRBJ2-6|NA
CASSLTGSSGANVLTF
TGTGCCAGCAGCTTAACAGGGAGCTCTGGGGCCAACGTCCTGACTTTC
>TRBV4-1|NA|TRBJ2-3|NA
CASSQGPQGGSDTQYF
TGCGCCAGCAGCCAAGGGCCGCAGGGCGGCTCAGATACGCAGTATTTT
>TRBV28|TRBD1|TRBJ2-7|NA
CASRARDSRTYEQYF
TGTGCCAGCAGGGCCCGGGACAGCCGCACCTACGAGCAGTACTTC
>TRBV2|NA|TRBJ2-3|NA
CASSDHPSGQQVPGETDTQYF
TGTGCCAGCAGTGACCACCCCTCGGGTCAACAGGTCCCGGGGGAGACAGATACGCAGTATTTT
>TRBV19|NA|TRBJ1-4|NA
CASSQGWNEKLFF
TGTGCCAGTAGCCAGGGTTGGAACGAAAAACTGTTTTTT
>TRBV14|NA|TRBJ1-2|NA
CASSQDLGGYGYTF
TGTGCCAGCAGCCAAGATTTGGGGGGGTATGGCTACACCTTC
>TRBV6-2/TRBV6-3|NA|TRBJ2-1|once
CASSYSLNEQFF
TGTGCCAGCAGTTACAGCCTGAATGAGCAGTTCTTC
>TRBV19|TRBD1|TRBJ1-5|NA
CASSIRPGGVGDQPQHF
TGTGCCAGTAGTATTAGGCCAGGGGGTGTCGGCGATCAGCCCCAGCATTTT
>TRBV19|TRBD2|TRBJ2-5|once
CASSLRLAGGPGEETQYF
TGTGCCAGTAGTCTCAGACTAGCGGGGGGGCCGGGGGAAGAGACCCAGTACTTC
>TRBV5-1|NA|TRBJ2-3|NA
CASSPGLSTDTQYF
TGCGCCAGCAGCCCGGGACTCAGCACAGATACGCAGTATTTT
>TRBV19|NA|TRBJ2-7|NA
CASSVRDSMGEQYF
TGTGCCAGTAGTGTAAGGGACTCCATGGGCGAGCAGTACTTC
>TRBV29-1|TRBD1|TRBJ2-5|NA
CSVLSTGEETQYF
TGCAGCGTTTTATCTACAGGGGAAGAGACCCAGTACTTC
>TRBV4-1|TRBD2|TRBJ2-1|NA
CASSQDLIGTNSQNNEQFF
TGCGCCAGCAGCCAAGATCTGATTGGGACTAACTCTCAGAACAATGAGCAGTTCTTC
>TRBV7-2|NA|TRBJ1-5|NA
CASSLGQGRVSNQPQHF
TGTGCCAGCAGCTTAGGGCAGGGGAGAGTTAGCAATCAGCCCCAGCATTTT
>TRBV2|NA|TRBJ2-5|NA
CASSGPSVTGLETQYF
TGTGCCAGCAGTGGACCCTCGGTGACGGGGTTAGAGACCCAGTACTTC
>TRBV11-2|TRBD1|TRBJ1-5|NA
CASSFRTGGGNQPQHF
TGTGCCAGCAGCTTCCGGACAGGGGGTGGCAATCAGCCCCAGCATTTT
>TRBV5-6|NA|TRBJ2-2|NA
CASSLLYTRENTGELFF
TGTGCCAGCAGCTTGTTATATACGAGGGAAAACACCGGGGAGCTGTTTTTT
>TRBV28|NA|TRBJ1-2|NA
CASSLRIEGYTF
TGTGCCAGCAGTCTCCGCATAGAGGGCTACACCTTC
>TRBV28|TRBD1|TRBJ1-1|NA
CASTLTGVDRAFF
TGTGCCAGCACCCTGACAGGGGTAGATAGAGCTTTCTTT
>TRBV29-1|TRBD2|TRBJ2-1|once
CSVGTSGGADRVRQFF
TGCAGCGTGGGGACTAGCGGGGGGGCCGACCGTGTGCGGCAGTTCTTC
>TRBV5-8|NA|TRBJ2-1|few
CASSQGLNEQFF
TGTGCCAGCAGCCAGGGCTTGAATGAGCAGTTCTTC
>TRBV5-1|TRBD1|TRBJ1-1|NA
CASSKGQRLTMNTEAFF
TGCGCCAGCAGCAAGGGACAGAGACTTACTATGAACACTGAAGCTTTCTTT
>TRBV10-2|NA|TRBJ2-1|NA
CASRNPGTSNNEQFF
TGCGCCAGCAGGAACCCCGGGACTTCCAACAATGAGCAGTTCTTC
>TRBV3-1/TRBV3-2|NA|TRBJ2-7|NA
CASSQETSLSYEQYF
TGTGCCAGCAGCCAAGAGACTTCTCTTTCCTACGAGCAGTACTTC
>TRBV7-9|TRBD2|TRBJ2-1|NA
CASSLAELAGESSYNEQFF
TGTGCCAGCAGCTTAGCCGAGCTAGCGGGGGAAAGCTCCTACAATGAGCAGTTCTTC
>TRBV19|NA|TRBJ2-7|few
CASSPNRVPYEQYF
TGTGCCAGTAGTCCAAACAGGGTTCCCTACGAGCAGTACTTC
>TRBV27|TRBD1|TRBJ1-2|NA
CASSFHDRGFGYTF
TGTGCCAGCAGTTTTCATGACAGGGGTTTCGGCTACACCTTC
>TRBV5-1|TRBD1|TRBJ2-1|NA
CASSPGRQQGVKEQFF
TGCGCCAGCAGCCCGGGACGCCAACAGGGGGTAAAGGAGCAGTTCTTC
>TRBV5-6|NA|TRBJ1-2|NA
CASTTGGTDYGYTF
TGTGCCAGCACCACCGGGGGGACGGACTATGGCTACACCTTC
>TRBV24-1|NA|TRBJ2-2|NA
CATSDQDIRNTGELFF
TGTGCCACCAGTGACCAAGACATCCGGAACACCGGGGAGCTGTTTTTT
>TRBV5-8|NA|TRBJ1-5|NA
CASSRDAGVGNQPQHF
TGTGCCAGCAGCCGCGATGCGGGTGTAGGCAATCAGCCCCAGCATTTT
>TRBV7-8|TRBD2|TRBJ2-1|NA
CASSLFTGGPPSSYNEQFF
TGTGCCAGCAGCTTATTTACGGGGGGGCCTCCCAGCTCCTACAATGAGCAGTTCTTC